This entry lists 23 T cell receptor beta chains sequenced from one sample in a study of blood T cell repertoires in COVID-19. Assay: immunoSEQ multiplex PCR; the TCRdb copy retains only in-frame clones and omits some. This table holds almost 200,000 clones, roughly nine tenths found once. The material sequenced was peripheral blood. The receptors were sampled from a woman aged 70-85 years with acute or convalescent COVID-19.

V usage is TRBV5-5 and J usage is TRBJ2-3; TRBD2 is a possible D gene (6 bases). This CDR3 spans 16 amino acids. Per the germline V gene, CDR1 is SGHKS and CDR2 is YYEKEE (reference sequence). The V gene lost 1 base and the J gene lost 2 bases, with 14 bases spanning the gap. CDR3 DNA sequence: TGTGCCAGCAGCTTGTTGGGGGAGGCCCACACAGATACGCAGTATTTT. It is translated as CASSLLGEAHTDTQYF.

This chain joins TRBV4-2 and TRBJ1-2, with D hard to call. Looked up from germline, CDR1 is LGHNA and CDR2 is YNFKEQ. This CDR3 region has 19 residues. V lost 0 bases and J lost 0, with 20 bases in between. In nucleotides, the CDR3 is TGTGCCAGCAGCCAAGACGCGAGTGGGTGGGCCAATTCTAACTATGGCTACACCTTC. Translated, it gives CASSQDASGWANSNYGYTF.

The V gene is TRBV6-2 or TRBV6-3, the J gene TRBJ2-7; D may be TRBD2 (5 bases). Per germline, CDR1 MNHEY and CDR2 SVGEGT. This CDR3 contains 13 residues. V dropped 6 bases and J dropped 5 bases, with 14 bases sitting between them. The CDR3: CASSMPAGNEQYF. CDR3 DNA sequence: TGTGCCAGCAGCATGCCGGCCGGGAACGAGCAGTACTTC.

This chain joins TRBV18 and TRBJ2-1; TRBD2 aligns across 9 bases. V lost 6 bases to trimming and J lost 6 bases; unmatched junction nucleotides: 9. There are 15 residues in the CDR3. Germline V CDR1 and CDR2: KGHSH, LQKENI. This CDR3 reads CASSLGREGSNEQFF. In DNA, the CDR3 is TGTGCCAGCTCTCTTGGGCGGGAGGGAAGCAATGAGCAGTTCTTC.

The V gene is TRBV19, the J gene TRBJ2-5; TRBD2 matches at 8 bases. After removal of 3 bases from V and 5 bases from J, the junction contained 5 bases not matched to a gene. CDR1 is LNHDA and CDR2 is SQIVND in the germline V gene (reference sequence). The CDR3 length is 14 residues. The CDR3 nucleotides read TGTGCCAGTAGTATTGGAGCGGGAGAGGAGACCCAGTACTTC. Its protein is CASSIGAGEETQYF.

This chain joins TRBV2 and TRBJ1-2, with D possibly matching TRBD1 (6 bases). The length of the CDR3 is 14 residues. V lost 7 bases and J 1 base, leaving 13 bases between the germline ends. Germline CDR1 SNHLY, CDR2 FYNNEI. The CDR3: CASIRTVSNYGYTF. DNA for the CDR3: TGTGCCAGCATTAGGACAGTGAGTAACTATGGCTACACCTTC.

The chain links TRBV24-1 to TRBJ1-5, with 7 bases lining up with TRBD1. CDR1 and CDR2 from the germline V gene are KGHDR and SFDVKD. After removal of 2 bases from V and 0 bases from J, the junction contained 3 bases not matched to a gene. The CDR3 covers 16 residues. CDR3 residues: CATSDSKGASNQPQHF. CDR3 bases: TGTGCCACCAGTGATTCGAAGGGGGCTAGCAATCAGCCCCAGCATTTT.

The chain couples TRBV11-2 to TRBJ2-7; 7 bases line up with TRBD2. There are 15 residues in the CDR3. The trim removed 3 bases at V and 2 bases at J, leaving 7 bases unmatched. Germline assignment: CDR1 SGHAT and CDR2 FQNNGV. CDR3 nucleotides: TGTGCCAGCAGCTTTGGCAGGGAGGGTACCTACGAGCAGTACTTC. Its protein product is CASSFGREGTYEQYF.

The chain is built from TRBV19 and TRBJ1-5; 7 bases fit TRBD1. V dropped 5 bases and J dropped 5; count of bases not matched to a gene: 6. This CDR3 has 14 amino acids. CDR1 is LNHDA, CDR2 SQIVND, per germline (reference sequence). The CDR3 region is CASSLQGIDQPQHF. For the CDR3, the DNA is TGTGCCAGTAGTCTACAGGGGATTGATCAGCCCCAGCATTTT.

The chain couples TRBV5-6 to TRBJ2-3; tentatively, D is TRBD2 (6 bases). CDR3 size: 18 residues. Germline V gene data show CDR1 as SGHDT and CDR2 as YYEEEE. Trimming pared 0 bases from V and 10 bases from J, leaving 27 bases between. The CDR3 coding sequence is TGTGCCAGCAGCTTGGACGGGAGAGACCAGAGAAGCACTGGGGCGCAGTATTTT. Translated, it gives CASSLDGRDQRSTGAQYF.

The chain combines TRBV6-1 with TRBJ2-7; D remains unclear. Germline V lookup: CDR1 MNHNS, CDR2 SASEGT. The V end lost 4 bases, the J end lost 0 bases, and 19 bases lay between the germline ends. The CDR3 has 17 amino acids. The CDR3 coding sequence is TGTGCCAGCAGTGGTACGGCTAGAATAGGCGGCTCCTACGAGCAGTACTTC. This translates into CASSGTARIGGSYEQYF.

This chain connects TRBV9 to TRBJ2-7, with D possibly matching TRBD2 (6 bases). The CDR3 is 15 amino acids. Germline V CDR1 and CDR2: SGDLS, YYNGEE. V was trimmed by 0 bases and J by 2 bases, leaving 12 bases between them. CDR3 coding DNA: TGTGCCAGCAGCGTAGAGGCTAGCGAAACCTACGAGCAGTACTTC. This translates into CASSVEASETYEQYF.

The chain joins TRBV6-5 to TRBJ2-3; 7 nucleotides align to TRBD2. With V trimmed by 3 bases and J by 5 bases, 8 bases remained unmatched. Germline CDR1 and CDR2: MNHEY and SVGAGI. This CDR3 contains 15 residues. The chain's CDR3 is CASSYFGLGEDTQYF. The CDR3 region has the DNA TGTGCCAGCAGTTATTTCGGACTAGGGGAAGATACGCAGTATTTT.

This clone was seen once. V usage is TRBV29-1 and J usage is TRBJ2-3; 7 nucleotides align to TRBD2. Germline CDR1 and CDR2: SQVTM and ANQGSEA. The CDR3 spans 13 residues. V was clipped by 5 bases and J by 6 bases; unmatched bases: 8. The CDR3 DNA follows: TGCAGCGTTACCCGGACTAGAGGCGATACGCAGTATTTT. Translating it yields CSVTRTRGDTQYF.

The chain links TRBV7-9 to TRBJ1-3; TRBD1 matches 8 bases. After removal of 3 bases from V and 4 bases from J, the junction contained 8 bases not matched to a gene. The CDR3 has 16 residues. CDR1 is SEHNR, CDR2 FQNEAQ, per germline (reference sequence). The CDR3 sequence is CASSFGDRGIGNTIYF. The CDR3 DNA is TGTGCCAGCAGCTTTGGAGACAGGGGTATCGGAAACACCATATATTTT.

The chain couples TRBV28 to TRBJ1-5; 7 bases match TRBD1. CDR1 is MDHEN and CDR2 is SYDVKM in the germline V gene. The CDR3 consists of 14 residues. Unmatched junction bases numbered 5, after V lost 4 bases and J lost 5 bases. CDR3 in DNA: TGTGCCAGCAGTTCAACAGGGGTGGATCAGCCCCAGCATTTT. It is translated as CASSSTGVDQPQHF.

Here the CDR3 reads CASGLPGLNYGYTF. CDR3 sequence (DNA): TGTGCTAGTGGTTTACCAGGGCTCAACTATGGCTACACCTTC. The chain links TRBV12-5 to TRBJ1-2; D possibly corresponds to TRBD1 (5 bases). The CDR3 sequence is 14 residues long. CDR1 is LGHNT and CDR2 is FRNRAP in the germline V gene. Trimming stripped 3 bases from V and 2 bases from J, with 10 bases between.

J is TRBJ1-3 and V is TRBV7-2; 7 bases align to TRBD1. Per germline, CDR1 SGHTA and CDR2 FQGNSA. With 7 bases clipped from V and 7 bases from J, the junction kept 13 bases outside the gene matches. The CDR3 length is 15 residues. The CDR3 here is CASKDRERPGNTIYF. CDR3 nucleotide sequence: TGTGCCAGCAAAGACAGGGAGCGTCCCGGGAACACCATATATTTT.

This clone was seen once. The J gene is TRBJ2-4, the V gene TRBV20-1; D ambiguous. Germline CDR1 and CDR2: DFQATT and SNEGSKA (reference sequence). The CDR3 contains 10 residues. V dropped 5 bases and J dropped 9 bases, with 8 bases sitting between them. The CDR3 loop is CSAYTGIQYF. The CDR3 DNA reads TGCAGTGCTTATACTGGCATTCAGTACTTC.

The J gene is TRBJ1-1, the V gene TRBV7-8; TRBD1 agrees at 8 bases. Germline V gene data show CDR1 as SGHVS and CDR2 as FQNEAQ. The CDR3 is made up of 17 amino acids. With V trimmed by 0 bases and J by 4 bases, 10 bases remained unmatched. CDR3 region: CASSLALMGQARTEAFF. The CDR3, as DNA: TGTGCCAGCAGCTTAGCCCTTATGGGACAGGCGCGCACTGAAGCTTTCTTT.

The V gene is TRBV7-8, the J gene TRBJ2-5; D is unresolved. This CDR3 comprises 16 residues. V was pared by 5 bases and J by 1 base, with 17 bases between. Per the germline V gene, CDR1 is SGHVS and CDR2 is FQNEAQ. The CDR3 region has the DNA TGTGCCAGCAGCCCATTTTGGCGGAAAATCCAAGAGACCCAGTACTTC. This encodes CASSPFWRKIQETQYF.

The chain joins TRBV5-1 to TRBJ2-2; 7 nucleotides line up with TRBD2. CDR1 is SGHRS, CDR2 YFSETQ, per germline. V lost 2 bases and J lost 7; bases outside the gene matches: 2. This CDR3 contains 13 residues. CDR3 amino acids: CASSFPGGGELFF. The CDR3, as DNA: TGCGCCAGCAGCTTCCCGGGGGGCGGGGAGCTGTTTTTT.

This sequence joins TRBV27 and TRBJ1-2; D remains unclear. Germline V CDR1 and CDR2: MNHEY, SMNVEV (reference sequence). The CDR3 loop spans 13 amino acids. Trimming left V 5 bases short and J 4 bases short, with 11 bases between. The CDR3 DNA sequence: TGTGCCAGCAGTATGGAGCCTGGCTATGGCTACACCTTC. It codes for CASSMEPGYGYTF.